This TCR beta chain appears in the sequencing data of a study of molecular identifiers for immune sequencing clone quantification. Overall study findings and caveats: Identical TCR molecules that share a barcode could lead to an underestimation of highly expanded clone sizes.

This clonotype was recorded many times. Its antigen is not known. CDR3 length equals 18 residues. The V gene end was trimmed by 2 bases and the J gene end by 6 bases; junction bases not matched to a gene: 15. Germline V gives CDR1 LNHNV, CDR2 YYDKDF (reference sequence). The sorting of naive CD8 T cells used the CD8+CD4-CCR7+CD45RA+ phenotype. MiXCR, applied by TCRdb to the PCR reads, yields one record per CDR3 protein. The data contain fewer than 25,000 distinct CDR3 sequences, roughly 20% of them singletons. The V call is TRBV15, the J call TRBJ2-3; 9 bases agree with TRBD1. The TCR sequence derives from a human donor in good health. Some libraries in this study had Jurkat cell RNA spiked in. Input material: naive CD8+ T cells from blood, with Jurkat cell RNA spiked in. As for subset: FACS-sorted CD8+CD4-CCR7+CD45RA+ naive T cells. The CDR3 spells CATSRPLDRGGMWDTQYF. In DNA form, the CDR3 reads TGTGCCACCAGCAGACCCCTCGACAGGGGGGGCATGTGGGATACGCAGTATTTT. Based on the CDR3 plus reference TRBV15 and TRBJ2-3, the full variable domain is DAMVIQNPRYQVTQFGKPVTLSCSQTLNHNVMYWYQQKSSQAPKLLFHYYDKDFNNEADTPDNFQSRRPNTSFCFLDIRSPGLGDTAMYLCATSRPLDRGGMWDTQYFGPGTRLTVL.